This is a list of T cell receptor beta chains from one sample in a study of T cell repertoires in ileal Crohn's disease. Clones were sequenced by immunoSEQ multiplex PCR, and TCRdb holds only the in-frame ones, with some missing. The data show approximately 11,000 clones, with about two thirds seen just once and 6% to 8.5% held by the top ten. Sequencing used ileal tissue. These receptors came from an adult with Crohn's disease. CDR3s include the opening cysteine and the closing phenylalanine or tryptophan. The D gene is left open where the match is weak. The size of a clone is reported for some rows only, either as once, few or many, or as a class for expanded clones.

cdr3_aa cdr3_nt d_call clone_size v_call cdr3_length j_call
CASSRRGRRNEQYF TGCGCCAGCAGTCGGAGGGGTCGGAGGAACGAGCAGTACTTC NA NA TRBV10-1 14 TRBJ2-7
CAWRQQGAGTQYF TGTGCCTGGAGGCAGCAGGGGGCGGGGACCCAGTACTTC TRBD1 NA TRBV30 13 TRBJ2-5
CASSLTLGLQQFF TGTGCCAGCAGCCTCACCCTCGGACTGCAGCAGTTCTTC NA NA TRBV7-3 13 TRBJ2-1
CASSYGGKETQYF TGTGCCAGCTCATATGGGGGGAAGGAGACCCAGTACTTC NA NA TRBV18 13 TRBJ2-5
CASSEQQGNEQFF TGCGCCAGCAGCGAACAACAGGGCAATGAGCAGTTCTTC NA NA TRBV5-1 13 TRBJ2-1
CASSDRTGVSNQPQHF TGTGCCAGCAGTGATCGGACAGGGGTTAGCAATCAGCCCCAGCATTTT TRBD1 NA TRBV6-1 16 TRBJ1-5
CASSGGSSGSTKTQYF TGTGCCAGCAGCGGGGGAAGTAGCGGGAGCACTAAGACCCAGTACTTC TRBD2 NA TRBV9 16 TRBJ2-5
CASSQDDASGTYNEQFF TGTGCCAGCAGCCAAGATGATGCTAGCGGGACCTACAATGAGCAGTTCTTC TRBD2 NA TRBV4-2 17 TRBJ2-1
CASSPPAGTTRGHEQFF TGTGCCAGCAGCCCTCCGGCCGGGACTACAAGGGGACATGAGCAGTTCTTC TRBD2 NA TRBV5-6 17 TRBJ2-1
CASSHTVNTEAFF TGTGCCAGCAGCCACACAGTGAACACTGAAGCTTTCTTT NA NA TRBV7-2 13 TRBJ1-1
CAWSVRDTQYF TGTGCCTGGAGTGTCAGGGATACGCAGTATTTT NA NA TRBV30 11 TRBJ2-3
CATSRAPGLSGDTQYF TGTGCCACCAGCAGAGCCCCGGGTCTTTCGGGAGATACGCAGTATTTT NA NA TRBV15 16 TRBJ2-3
CASSYSGTGASEQYF TGTGCCAGCAGTTATTCCGGGACAGGGGCCAGTGAGCAGTACTTC TRBD1 NA TRBV6-5 15 TRBJ2-7
CASLGQVANTEAFF TGTGCCAGCCTAGGACAGGTCGCGAACACTGAAGCTTTCTTT TRBD1 NA TRBV7-9 14 TRBJ1-1
CASSFIRTSTYNEQFF TGTGCCAGCAGTTTTATTAGGACTAGTACCTACAATGAGCAGTTCTTC TRBD2 NA TRBV28 16 TRBJ2-1
CASSLDRNNQPQHF TGTGCCAGCAGCCTAGACAGAAACAATCAGCCCCAGCATTTT NA NA TRBV11-2 14 TRBJ1-5
CASNLRLASQETQYF TGTGCCAGCAACCTACGACTGGCCTCCCAAGAGACCCAGTACTTC NA once TRBV7-8 15 TRBJ2-5
CASSLQAEVYEQYF TGCGCCAGCAGTTTACAAGCGGAGGTATACGAGCAGTACTTC NA once TRBV5-1 14 TRBJ2-7
CAISESGAGNTEAFF TGTGCCATCAGTGAGTCGGGGGCTGGGAACACTGAAGCTTTCTTT NA NA TRBV10-3 15 TRBJ1-1
CASSQQTSGLEETQYF TGTGCCAGCAGCCAACAGACTAGCGGGTTAGAAGAGACCCAGTACTTC TRBD2 NA TRBV5-4 16 TRBJ2-5
CASSLTGNTEAFF TGTGCCAGCAGCCTGACAGGGAACACTGAAGCTTTCTTT NA NA TRBV5-4 13 TRBJ1-1
CASRVTSGTSEQYF TGTGCCAGCAGAGTGACTAGCGGGACTTCCGAGCAGTACTTC TRBD2 few TRBV11-2 14 TRBJ2-7
CASSPTGTSGRESHNEQFF TGTGCCAGCAGCCCAACCGGGACTAGCGGGAGAGAGAGCCACAATGAGCAGTTCTTC TRBD2 NA TRBV7-6 19 TRBJ2-1
CASSLLGQGFLGTEAFF TGTGCCAGCAGCTTACTGGGACAGGGGTTTTTGGGGACTGAAGCTTTCTTT TRBD1 NA TRBV7-8 17 TRBJ1-1
CATSPTANYGYTF TGTGCCACCAGCCCGACAGCAAACTATGGCTACACCTTC NA once TRBV15 13 TRBJ1-2
CASSVGQGLNEQFF TGTGCCAGCAGCGTCGGACAGGGTCTCAATGAGCAGTTCTTC TRBD1 NA TRBV27 14 TRBJ2-1
CASSQLQGSGDGELFF TGCGCCAGCAGCCAACTCCAAGGATCAGGGGACGGGGAGCTGTTTTTT NA hyperexpanded TRBV4-3 16 TRBJ2-2
CASSNPGQGNTEAFF TGTGCCAGCAGCAATCCGGGACAGGGGAACACTGAAGCTTTCTTT TRBD1 NA TRBV7-2 15 TRBJ1-1
CASRRDRTNTGELFF TGTGCCAGCAGGCGGGACAGAACGAACACCGGGGAGCTGTTTTTT NA NA TRBV6-5 15 TRBJ2-2
CAWRVGDRDINEQFF TGTGCCTGGAGAGTAGGAGACAGGGATATCAATGAGCAGTTCTTC TRBD1 NA TRBV30 15 TRBJ2-1
CASRRTSGSLTDTQYF TGTGCCAGCAGGAGGACTAGCGGGAGTCTCACAGATACGCAGTATTTT TRBD2 NA TRBV2 16 TRBJ2-3
CASSEANRFTNYGYTF TGTGCCAGCAGCGAGGCAAATAGGTTCACTAACTATGGCTACACCTTC NA NA TRBV13 16 TRBJ1-2
CAWSPEYEQYF TGTGCCTGGAGTCCCGAGTACGAGCAGTACTTC NA NA TRBV30 11 TRBJ2-7
CAIQGQGSSEQYF TGTGCCATCCAAGGGCAGGGGTCGAGCGAGCAGTACTTC NA NA TRBV10-3 13 TRBJ2-7
CASSRLTGDATYQPQHF TGTGCCAGCAGCCGCTTGACAGGGGATGCTACCTATCAGCCCCAGCATTTT TRBD1 NA TRBV4-2 17 TRBJ1-5
CASRLTGVTYNEQFF TGTGCCAGCAGGCTCACAGGGGTAACCTACAATGAGCAGTTCTTC TRBD1 NA TRBV2 15 TRBJ2-1
CASSPGTGSSYEQYF TGTGCCAGCAGCCCCGGGACAGGGAGCTCCTACGAGCAGTACTTC TRBD1 NA TRBV5-4 15 TRBJ2-7
CASSPTQGGTEAFF TGTGCCAGCAGCCCCACACAGGGGGGCACTGAAGCTTTCTTT TRBD1 NA TRBV9 14 TRBJ1-1
CASLAGGNQETQYF TGCGCCAGCCTAGCGGGAGGAAACCAAGAGACCCAGTACTTC TRBD2 NA TRBV23-1 14 TRBJ2-5
CASSRDRGDEQFF TGTGCCAGCTCCCGGGACAGGGGGGATGAGCAGTTCTTC TRBD1 NA TRBV6-1 13 TRBJ2-1
CASSFKYRGNYYGYTF TGTGCCAGCAGCTTCAAATACAGGGGTAATTACTATGGCTACACCTTC TRBD1 NA TRBV28 16 TRBJ1-2
CASKKAGTEGDTQYF TGTGCCAGCAAGAAGGCCGGGACGGAGGGAGATACGCAGTATTTT NA few TRBV2 15 TRBJ2-3
CASSLTSVVTGELFF TGTGCCAGCAGCCTCACTAGCGTAGTCACCGGGGAGCTGTTTTTT TRBD2 NA TRBV5-5 15 TRBJ2-2
CASSLSGRASDTQYF TGTGCCAGCAGCTTGAGCGGGAGGGCCTCCGATACGCAGTATTTT TRBD2 NA TRBV7-9 15 TRBJ2-3
CASSQGQVPNEKLFF TGTGCCAGCAGCCAAGGACAGGTCCCTAATGAAAAACTGTTTTTT TRBD1 NA TRBV7-9 15 TRBJ1-4
CASGAPVSIAQPQHF TGTGCCAGCGGGGCGCCGGTGTCGATTGCTCAGCCCCAGCATTTT NA NA TRBV28 15 TRBJ1-5
CASSFGGLAGSREQYF TGTGCCAGCAGTTTTGGAGGACTAGCGGGATCGAGGGAGCAGTACTTC TRBD2 NA TRBV28 16 TRBJ2-7
CASSYGRGLAGELFF TGTGCCAGCAGTTACGGCAGGGGGCTAGCCGGGGAGCTGTTTTTT TRBD1 NA TRBV6-6 15 TRBJ2-2